This T cell receptor (beta chain) was recorded in a study of identical twins. Template switching added a universal primer site; cDNA carried unique molecular identifiers. TCRdb reprocessed the 5' RACE reads via MiXCR and lists one record per CDR3 protein. Altogether 500,000 or so distinct CDR3 sequences are present, 13% to 15% being singletons, with the ten largest covering roughly 0.5%. With regard to this clonotype: What it recognizes is unknown.

The trim removed 2 bases at V and 6 bases at J, leaving 20 bases unmatched. The CDR3 has 19 residues. Germline CDR1 reads SGHRS; CDR2 reads YFSETQ. Study-level findings and limits: Insertion counts were lower in abundant cord blood beta clonotypes, a trend that memory repertoires did not show.

These same records also appear under a second study, on yellow fever vaccine responses in identical twins.

The sequence derives from a young woman in good health. The sequencing sample was made of CD4+ T cells sorted from blood. The chain links TRBV5-1 to TRBJ1-5, with 7 positions matching TRBD1. The CDR3 here is CASSLFPARGEVSGQPQHF. CDR3 DNA sequence: TGCGCCAGCAGCTTATTTCCAGCCAGGGGGGAGGTTTCGGGTCAGCCCCAGCATTTT.